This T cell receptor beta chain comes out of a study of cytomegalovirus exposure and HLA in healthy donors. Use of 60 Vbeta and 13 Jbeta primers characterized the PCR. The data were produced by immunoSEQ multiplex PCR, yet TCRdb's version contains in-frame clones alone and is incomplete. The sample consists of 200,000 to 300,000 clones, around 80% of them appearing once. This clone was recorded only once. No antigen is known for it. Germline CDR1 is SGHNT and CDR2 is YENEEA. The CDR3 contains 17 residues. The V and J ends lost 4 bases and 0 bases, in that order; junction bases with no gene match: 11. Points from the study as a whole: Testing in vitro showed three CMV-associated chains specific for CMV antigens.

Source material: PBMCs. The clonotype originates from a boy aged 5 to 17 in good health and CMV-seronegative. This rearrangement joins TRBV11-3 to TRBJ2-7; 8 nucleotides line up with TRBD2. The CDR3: CASSSPWERESSYEQYF. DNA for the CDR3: TGTGCCAGCAGCTCCCCTTGGGAGCGGGAGAGCTCCTACGAGCAGTACTTC.